This T cell receptor (beta chain) was recovered during a study of shared clonotypes between healthy human individuals. Repertoires were generated with immunoSEQ multiplex PCR, while TCRdb's copy carries only in-frame clones and drops some. The sample carries about 2.5 million clones, 92% recorded once. Per the germline V gene, CDR1 is SGHDT and CDR2 is YYEEEE. CDR3 length: 13 residues. V was cut by 1 base and J by 4 bases, with 7 bases left in between. Sequencing input: naive CD4+ T cells from PBMCs. Subset indicated: CD45RA+ positively selected. This TCR came from a man aged 18 to 29 in good health. Some clones in this sample may be carry-over from other donors' samples. The gene calls are TRBV5-6 and TRBJ2-3; maybe TRBD2 (5 bases). CDR3 sequence: CASSLPAADTQYF. CDR3 DNA: TGTGCCAGCAGCTTGCCAGCGGCAGATACGCAGTATTTT.